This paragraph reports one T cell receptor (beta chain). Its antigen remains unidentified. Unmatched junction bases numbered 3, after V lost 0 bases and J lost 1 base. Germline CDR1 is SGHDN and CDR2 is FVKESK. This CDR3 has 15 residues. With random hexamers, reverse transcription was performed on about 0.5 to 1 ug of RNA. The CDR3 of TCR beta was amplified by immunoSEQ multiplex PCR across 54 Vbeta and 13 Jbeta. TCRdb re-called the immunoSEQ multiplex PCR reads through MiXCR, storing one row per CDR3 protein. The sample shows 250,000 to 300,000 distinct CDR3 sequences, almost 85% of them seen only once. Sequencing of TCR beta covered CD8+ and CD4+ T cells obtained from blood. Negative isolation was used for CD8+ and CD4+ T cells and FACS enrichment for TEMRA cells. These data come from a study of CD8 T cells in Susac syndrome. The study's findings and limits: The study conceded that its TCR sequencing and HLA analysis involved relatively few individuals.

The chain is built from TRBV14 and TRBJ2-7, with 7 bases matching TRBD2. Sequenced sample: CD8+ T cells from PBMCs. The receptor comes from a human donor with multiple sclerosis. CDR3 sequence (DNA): TGTGCCAGCAGCCAAGAGGCGGGAGCATCCTACGAGCAGTACTTC. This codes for CASSQEAGASYEQYF.